The clone carrying this T cell receptor (beta chain) has at least ten counts. The sample comes from a study of regulatory T cells in long-lasting Graves disease. Sequencing libraries for TCR beta were prepared with iRepertoire HTBI primers and Arm-PCR of CDR3 regions. TCRdb used MiXCR to reprocess the multiplex PCR reads, holding one entry per CDR3 protein. The sample records around 480,000 distinct CDR3 sequences, about 16% being singletons. The time point: newly diagnosed GD, antithyroid drugs for less than 3 months. From PBMCs, RNA was extracted and then used to make the TCR library. These data also formed part of another study, on T cells in Graves' hyperthyroidism and ophthalmopathy. That work adds: Exclusion criteria comprised uncontrolled infection, other autoimmune disease, pregnancy or lactation.

The sequence derives from a woman aged 40-65 years with Graves disease. Source: peripheral blood mononuclear cells (PBMCs), taken at new diagnosis, from a patient treated with antithyroid drugs.

The DNA of the CDR3 is TGTGCCAGCAGTTACAACAGGGGAGGCATTCAGTACTTC. Its translation: CASSYNRGGIQYF. This rearrangement joins TRBV6-5 to TRBJ2-4; D may be TRBD1 (7 bases). Between the trimmed V and J ends, which lost 2 bases and 9 bases, there was a span of 11 bases. The CDR3 extends over 13 amino acids. CDR1 and CDR2 from the germline V gene are MNHEY and SVGAGI.